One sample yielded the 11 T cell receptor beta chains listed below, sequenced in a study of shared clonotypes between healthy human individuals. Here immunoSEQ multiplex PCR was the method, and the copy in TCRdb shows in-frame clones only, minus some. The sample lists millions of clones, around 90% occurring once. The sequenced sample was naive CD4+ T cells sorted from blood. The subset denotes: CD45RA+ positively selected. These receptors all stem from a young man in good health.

Here the CDR3 reads CASSIGSNVQTQPQHF. In nucleotides, the CDR3 is TGTGCCAGTAGTATAGGGTCAAACGTGCAAACTCAGCCCCAGCATTTT. The chain employs TRBV19 and TRBJ1-5; D gene uncertain. V lost 1 base, J lost 6 bases, and 16 bases lay in between. CDR1 is LNHDA and CDR2 is SQIVND in the germline V gene (reference sequence). The CDR3 is made up of 16 amino acids.

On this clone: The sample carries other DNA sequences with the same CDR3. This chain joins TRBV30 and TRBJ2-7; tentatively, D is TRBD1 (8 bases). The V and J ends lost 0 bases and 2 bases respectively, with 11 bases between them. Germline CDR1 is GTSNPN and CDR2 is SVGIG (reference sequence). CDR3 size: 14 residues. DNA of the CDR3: TGTGCCTGGAGTGTACAGGGGGGGCCCTACGAGCAGTACTTC. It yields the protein CAWSVQGGPYEQYF.

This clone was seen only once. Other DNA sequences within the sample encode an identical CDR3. The CDR3 DNA follows: TGCGCCAGCAGCTTGACGGGGCCAGATACGCAGTATTTT. Protein: CASSLTGPDTQYF. The chain uses TRBV5-1 and TRBJ2-3; D may match TRBD1 or TRBD2 (5 bases each). Germline V gene data show CDR1 as SGHRS and CDR2 as YFSETQ. This CDR3 has 13 amino acids. V was shortened by 1 base and J by 4 bases, with 7 bases between the two germline ends.

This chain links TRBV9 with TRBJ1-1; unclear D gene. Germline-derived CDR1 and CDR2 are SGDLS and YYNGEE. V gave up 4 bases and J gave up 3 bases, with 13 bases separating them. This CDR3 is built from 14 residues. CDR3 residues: CASSRLAGYTEAFF. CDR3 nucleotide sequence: TGTGCCAGCAGCCGTTTGGCTGGATACACTGAAGCTTTCTTT.

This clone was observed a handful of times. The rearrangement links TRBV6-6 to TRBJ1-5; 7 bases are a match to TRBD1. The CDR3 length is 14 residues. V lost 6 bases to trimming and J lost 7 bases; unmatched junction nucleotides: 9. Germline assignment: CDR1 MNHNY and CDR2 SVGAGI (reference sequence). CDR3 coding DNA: TGTGCCAGCAGGTACGACAGGGTTGAGCAGCCCCAGCATTTT. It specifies CASRYDRVEQPQHF.

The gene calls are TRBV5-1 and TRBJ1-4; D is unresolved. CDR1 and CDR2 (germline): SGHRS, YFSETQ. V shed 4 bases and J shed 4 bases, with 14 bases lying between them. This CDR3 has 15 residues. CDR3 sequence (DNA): TGCGCCAGCAGCCTTCAGGTTTCGGGTAATGAAAAACTGTTTTTT. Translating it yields CASSLQVSGNEKLFF.

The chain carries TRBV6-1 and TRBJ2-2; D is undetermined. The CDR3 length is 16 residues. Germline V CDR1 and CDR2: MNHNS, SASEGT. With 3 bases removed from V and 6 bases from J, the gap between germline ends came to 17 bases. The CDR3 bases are TGTGCCAGCAGTGACCCCTCAAGGAAAGGCGCCGGGGAGCTGTTTTTT. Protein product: CASSDPSRKGAGELFF.

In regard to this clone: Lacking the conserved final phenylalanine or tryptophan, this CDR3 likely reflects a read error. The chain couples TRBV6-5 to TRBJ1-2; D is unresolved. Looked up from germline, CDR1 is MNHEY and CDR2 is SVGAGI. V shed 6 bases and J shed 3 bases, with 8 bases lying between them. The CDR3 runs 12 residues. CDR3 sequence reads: CASRGRDYGYTL. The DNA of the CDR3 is TGTGCCAGCAGGGGCCGGGACTATGGCTACACCCTC.

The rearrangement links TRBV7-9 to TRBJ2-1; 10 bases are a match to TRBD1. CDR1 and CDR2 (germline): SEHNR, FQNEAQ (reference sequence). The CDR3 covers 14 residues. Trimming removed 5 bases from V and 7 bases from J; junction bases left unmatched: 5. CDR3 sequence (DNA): TGTGCCAGCAGCAGCCCGGGACAGGGGAATGAGCAGTTCTTC. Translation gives CASSSPGQGNEQFF. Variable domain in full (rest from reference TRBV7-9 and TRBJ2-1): DTGVSQNPRHKITKRGQNVTFRCDPISEHNRLYWYRQTLGQGPEFLTYFQNEAQLEKSRLLSDRFSAERPKGSFSTLEIQRTEQGDSAMYLCASSSPGQGNEQFFGPGTRLTVL.

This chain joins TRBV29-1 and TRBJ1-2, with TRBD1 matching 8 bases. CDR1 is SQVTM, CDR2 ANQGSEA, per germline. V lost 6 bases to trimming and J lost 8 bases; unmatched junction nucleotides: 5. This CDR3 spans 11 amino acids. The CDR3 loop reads CSVTGGDGYTF. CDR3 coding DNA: TGCAGCGTAACAGGGGGAGACGGCTACACCTTC.

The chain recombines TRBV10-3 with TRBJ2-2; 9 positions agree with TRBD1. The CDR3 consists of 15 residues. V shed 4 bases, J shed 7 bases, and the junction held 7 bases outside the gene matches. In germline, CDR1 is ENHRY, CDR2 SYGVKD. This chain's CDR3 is CAISAGTGTGGELFF. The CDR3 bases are TGTGCCATCAGTGCCGGGACAGGGACTGGCGGGGAGCTGTTTTTT.